This TCR beta chain is from a study of T and B cells in COVID-19 patients. Findings and caveats of the study: Few blood samples existed from mildly ill patients during symptoms or early in severe cases. CD4+, regulatory T cell, CD8+ and sorted SARS-CoV-2-responsive or tetramer+ T cells were not yet sequenced. Patients with COVID-19 reportedly showed strongly skewed T cell receptor beta variable and joining gene usage.

The table lists this clonotype with many counts. Its antigen is as yet unknown. TRB rearrangements were amplified by multiplex PCR with BIOMED2 TRB-A/B primers. TCRdb reanalysed the multiplex PCR reads using MiXCR and keeps one entry per CDR3 protein. This table holds 23,000 or so distinct CDR3 sequences, around 30% found once. The CDR3 is 13 residues long. Trimming stripped 6 bases from V and 6 bases from J, with 11 bases between. TRB was amplified from around 250-500 ng of blood genomic DNA. This chain uses TRBV12-3 or TRBV12-4 with TRBJ1-4; no clear D gene. The source material was blood. The source of this sequence is a human donor who had recovered from COVID-19. The CDR3 DNA is TGTGCCAGCAGGGGAGCTGACTATGAAAAACTGTTTTTT. It codes for CASRGADYEKLFF.